This TCR beta chain originates from a study of T cells expressing NK-cell markers. Study as a whole: Source material for TCR beta repertoires consisted of sorted CD3+CD56+NKG2C+, CD3+CD56+NKG2C- and CD3+CD56-NKG2C+ T cells. Points from the study as a whole: Of the CD8+ T cells in more than five donors, roughly 1.0-7.0% belonged to dominant NKG2C+ clonotypes.

With respect to this clonotype: What it binds is not known.

The authors generated TCR beta cDNA through 5'RACE template switching with UMIs. TCRdb reanalyzed the 5' RACE reads and collapses them to one entry per CDR3 protein, without DNA. The listing contains about half a million distinct CDR3 sequences. This CDR3 is built from 18 residues. Per germline, CDR1 LGHDT and CDR2 YNNKEL (reference sequence). Sequencing was done on a sample of blood T cells: a sorted CD56 or NKG2C T cell subset, CD4+ or CD8+ T cells, or bulk PBMC T cells (not recorded which). This clonotype originated in a woman between 45 and 60 years old in good health. The V call is TRBV3-1, the J call TRBJ2-1; TCRdb's D call, TRBD2, is unchecked because there is no DNA. The CDR3 region is CASSQASPSGSSRNEQFF.